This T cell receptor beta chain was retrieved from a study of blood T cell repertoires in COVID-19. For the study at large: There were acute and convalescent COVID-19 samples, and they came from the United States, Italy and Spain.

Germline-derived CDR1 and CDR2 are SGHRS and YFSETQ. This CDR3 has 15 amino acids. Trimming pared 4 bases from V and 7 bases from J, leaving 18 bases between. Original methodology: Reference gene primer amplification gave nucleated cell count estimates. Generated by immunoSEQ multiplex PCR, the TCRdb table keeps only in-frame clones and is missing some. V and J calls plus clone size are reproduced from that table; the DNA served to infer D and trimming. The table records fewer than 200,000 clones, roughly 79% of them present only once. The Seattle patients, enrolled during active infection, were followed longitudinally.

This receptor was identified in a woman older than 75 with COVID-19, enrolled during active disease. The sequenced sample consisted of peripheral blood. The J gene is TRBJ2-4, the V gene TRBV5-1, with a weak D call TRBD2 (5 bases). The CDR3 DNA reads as TGCGCCAGCAGCGTCTCTAGCCCGGGAACGAACATTCAGTACTTC. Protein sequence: CASSVSSPGTNIQYF. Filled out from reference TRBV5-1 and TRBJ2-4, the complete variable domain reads KAGVTQTPRYLIKTRGQQVTLSCSPISGHRSVSWYQQTPGQGLQFLFEYFSETQRNKGNFPGRFSGRQFSNSRSEMNVSTLELGDSALYLCASSVSSPGTNIQYFGAGTRLSVL.